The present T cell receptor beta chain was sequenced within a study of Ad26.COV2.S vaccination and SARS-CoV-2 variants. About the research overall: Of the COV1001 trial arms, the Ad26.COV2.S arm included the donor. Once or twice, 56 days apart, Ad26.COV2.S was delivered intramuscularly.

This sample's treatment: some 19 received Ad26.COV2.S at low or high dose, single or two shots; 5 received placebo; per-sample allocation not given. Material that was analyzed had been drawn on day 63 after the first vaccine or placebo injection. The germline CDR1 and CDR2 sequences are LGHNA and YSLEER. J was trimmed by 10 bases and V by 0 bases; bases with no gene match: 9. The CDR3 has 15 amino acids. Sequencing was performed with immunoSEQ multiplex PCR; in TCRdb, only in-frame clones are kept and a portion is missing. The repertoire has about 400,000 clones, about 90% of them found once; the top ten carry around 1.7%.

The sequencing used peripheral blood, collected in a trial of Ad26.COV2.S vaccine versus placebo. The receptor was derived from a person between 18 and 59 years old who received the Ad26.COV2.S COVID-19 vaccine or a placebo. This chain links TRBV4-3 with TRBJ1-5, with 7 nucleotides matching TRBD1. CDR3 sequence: CASSQDPGQGGPQHF. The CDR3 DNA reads TGCGCCAGCAGCCAAGATCCGGGCCAGGGGGGACCCCAGCATTTT.